These T cell receptor beta chains were read from a single sample in a study of T cells after yellow fever vaccination. TCRdb itself ran the 5' RACE reads through MiXCR, one entry per CDR3 protein. The sample shows a few hundred thousand distinct CDR3 sequences, 3% to 4.5% of them seen only once. The sequenced sample was PBMCs, obtained 5 days after the yellow fever booster vaccination. These receptors originate from a man aged 18 to 30 who received the YFV17D yellow fever vaccine. Each CDR3 is given with its conserved first and last residue. A D gene is named only where the DNA matches it firmly. Not all rows give a size; the values are once, few, many and, for expanded clones, a class.

d_call	v_call	clone_size	j_call	cdr3_aa	cdr3_nt
NA	TRBV29-1	many	TRBJ2-5	CSVDGGDQYF	TGCAGCGTTGACGGGGGAGACCAGTACTTC
NA	TRBV5-4	many	TRBJ2-1	CASSSLDNEQFF	TGTGCCAGCAGCTCACTAGACAATGAGCAGTTCTTC
TRBD2	TRBV6-5	NA	TRBJ2-7	CASSYSGGAFYEQYF	TGTGCCAGCAGTTATAGCGGGGGGGCTTTCTACGAGCAGTACTTC
NA	TRBV20-1	many	TRBJ1-1	CSARDPGFTEAFF	TGCAGTGCTAGAGATCCCGGTTTTACTGAAGCTTTCTTT
TRBD1	TRBV5-1	few	TRBJ2-3	CASSFREGASTDTQYF	TGCGCCAGCAGCTTCCGAGAGGGGGCTAGCACAGATACGCAGTATTTT
TRBD1	TRBV20-1	few	TRBJ1-5	CSASHRGQPQHF	TGCAGTGCTAGCCACAGGGGACAGCCCCAGCATTTT
NA	TRBV6-5	few	TRBJ2-3	CASSRGGTEWDTQYF	TGTGCCAGCAGTCGGGGCGGGACCGAATGGGATACGCAGTATTTT
NA	TRBV7-9	NA	TRBJ1-2	CASSSNSGPGYGYTF	TGTGCCAGCAGCTCAAATTCAGGGCCAGGGTATGGCTACACCTTC
NA	TRBV7-9	NA	TRBJ1-3	CASSPAGPGSGNTIYF	TGTGCCAGCAGCCCCGCCGGACCCGGCTCTGGAAACACCATATATTTT
NA	TRBV11-1	few	TRBJ2-7	CASMAGPSYEQYF	TGTGCCAGCATGGCCGGGCCCTCCTACGAGCAGTACTTC
NA	TRBV5-4	few	TRBJ1-2	CASSLAPTQANYGYTF	TGTGCCAGCAGCTTGGCCCCTACGCAGGCTAACTATGGCTACACCTTC
TRBD2	TRBV10-3	few	TRBJ2-1	CAISQERGRNEQFF	TGTGCCATCAGTCAAGAGCGGGGGCGCAATGAGCAGTTCTTC
NA	TRBV30	NA	TRBJ1-5	CAWSVHLYQPQHF	TGTGCCTGGAGTGTACATCTATATCAGCCCCAGCATTTT
NA	TRBV12-3/TRBV12-4	few	TRBJ1-5	CASSLGVWNQPQHF	TGTGCCAGCAGTCTTGGGGTATGGAATCAGCCCCAGCATTTT
NA	TRBV5-6	few	TRBJ2-3	CASSSQRVDSTDTQYF	TGTGCCAGCAGCTCCCAGCGCGTAGATAGCACAGATACGCAGTATTTT
NA	TRBV6-6	NA	TRBJ1-4	CASRPRRDRPTNEKLFF	TGTGCCAGCAGACCTAGGAGGGACCGTCCAACTAATGAAAAACTGTTTTTT
TRBD2	TRBV7-2	few	TRBJ2-3	CASRLAGGRVDTQYF	TGTGCCAGCAGGCTAGCGGGGGGGCGTGTCGATACGCAGTATTTT
NA	TRBV12-3/TRBV12-4	many	TRBJ1-6	CASSYRGADSPLHF	TGTGCCAGCAGTTATAGGGGGGCGGATTCACCCCTCCACTTT
TRBD1	TRBV29-1	NA	TRBJ2-3	CSVGEPGGDTQYF	TGCAGCGTTGGGGAGCCAGGGGGTGATACGCAGTATTTT
NA	TRBV4-2	NA	TRBJ2-3	CASSPTGGAGSDTQYF	TGTGCCAGCAGCCCCACTGGGGGCGCGGGGTCAGATACGCAGTATTTT
NA	TRBV11-2	many	TRBJ1-4	CASSVGLGNEKLFF	TGTGCCAGCAGCGTAGGACTCGGGAATGAAAAACTGTTTTTT
TRBD1	TRBV10-3	NA	TRBJ2-3	CATKRDSLSQYF	TGTGCCACTAAACGGGACAGTCTTTCGCAGTATTTT
TRBD2	TRBV10-2	many	TRBJ2-1	CASRAPSGGPRSYNEQFF	TGCGCCAGCAGAGCGCCTAGCGGGGGACCCCGCTCCTACAATGAGCAGTTCTTC
NA	TRBV7-9	many	TRBJ2-3	CASSRQGEADTQYF	TGTGCCAGCAGCCGGCAGGGGGAGGCAGATACGCAGTATTTT
NA	TRBV29-1	many	TRBJ2-5	CSVNRGGKTQYF	TGCAGCGTAAACAGGGGAGGGAAGACCCAGTACTTC
NA	TRBV4-3	few	TRBJ2-3	CASSQEASKGTDTQYF	TGCGCCAGCAGCCAAGAAGCGTCAAAGGGCACAGATACGCAGTATTTT
NA	TRBV12-3/TRBV12-4	NA	TRBJ2-5	CASSRNGRGEETQYF	TGTGCCAGCAGCCGTAACGGACGGGGAGAAGAGACCCAGTACTTC
NA	TRBV20-1	many	TRBJ2-3	CSARDRYRSSTDTQYF	TGCAGTGCTAGAGATCGGTATCGGAGTAGCACAGATACGCAGTATTTT
NA	TRBV18	NA	TRBJ1-2	CASSPDGINYGYTF	TGTGCCAGCTCACCGGACGGAATTAACTATGGCTACACCTTC
NA	TRBV5-1	many	TRBJ1-2	CASSLVSGSTNYGYTF	TGCGCCAGCAGCTTGGTGTCGGGCTCAACTAACTATGGCTACACCTTC
NA	TRBV9	many	TRBJ1-1	CASAENMNTEAFF	TGTGCCAGCGCCGAGAACATGAACACTGAAGCTTTCTTT
NA	TRBV4-3	few	TRBJ2-7	CASSQDRHRYEQYF	TGCGCCAGCAGCCAAGATCGGCATCGCTACGAGCAGTACTTC
NA	TRBV12-5	many	TRBJ1-4	CASGPGGFEKLFF	TGTGCTAGTGGTCCCGGGGGGTTTGAAAAACTGTTTTTT
NA	TRBV2	NA	TRBJ2-2	CASSGRIPGELFF	TGTGCCAGCAGTGGGAGGATTCCCGGGGAGCTGTTTTTT
NA	TRBV5-1	few	TRBJ1-4	CASSLGNAEKLFF	TGCGCCAGCAGCTTGGGGAACGCTGAAAAACTGTTTTTT
TRBD2	TRBV4-1	NA	TRBJ2-4	CASSQSGGLDGAKNIQYF	TGCGCCAGCAGCCAATCGGGAGGCCTCGATGGAGCCAAAAACATTCAGTACTTC
TRBD2	TRBV6-2/TRBV6-3	many	TRBJ2-3	CASSLVGGERPDLTDTQYF	TGTGCCAGCAGTTTGGTGGGGGGGGAGCGTCCTGATCTCACAGATACGCAGTATTTT
TRBD1	TRBV27	NA	TRBJ1-2	CASGGQGRNYYGYTF	TGTGCCAGCGGAGGACAGGGGAGGAATTACTATGGCTACACCTTC
TRBD2	TRBV4-2	NA	TRBJ2-7	CASSQEGTSGVNEQYF	TGTGCCAGCAGCCAAGAAGGGACTAGCGGGGTCAACGAGCAGTACTTC
NA	TRBV2	NA	TRBJ2-1	CASGSFNGTYNEQFF	TGTGCCAGCGGATCCTTCAACGGAACGTACAATGAGCAGTTCTTC
NA	TRBV12-3/TRBV12-4	few	TRBJ1-2	CASSSRQLANYGYTF	TGTGCCAGCAGTTCCCGACAGCTAGCTAACTATGGCTACACCTTC
TRBD1	TRBV18	many	TRBJ2-7	CASSLDRGSYEQYF	TGTGCCAGCTCACTGGACAGGGGCTCCTACGAGCAGTACTTC
TRBD1	TRBV5-1	many	TRBJ1-2	CASLGPRDRLNYGYTF	TGCGCCAGCCTTGGGCCCCGGGACAGACTTAACTATGGCTACACCTTC
NA	TRBV15	NA	TRBJ1-1	CATSRERRQMNTEAFF	TGTGCCACCAGCAGAGAAAGGCGGCAGATGAACACTGAAGCTTTCTTT
TRBD2	TRBV7-2	few	TRBJ2-5	CASSLLTQRGETQYF	TGTGCCAGCAGCTTATTGACCCAGCGGGGAGAGACCCAGTACTTC
NA	TRBV7-9	few	TRBJ2-5	CASSGSGAGETQYF	TGTGCCAGCAGCGGGAGTGGAGCGGGAGAGACCCAGTACTTC
TRBD2	TRBV6-2/TRBV6-3	many	TRBJ2-1	CASKYRTGTSGLSSYNEQFF	TGTGCCAGCAAATACCGGACCGGGACTAGCGGGTTAAGCTCCTACAATGAGCAGTTCTTC
TRBD2	TRBV7-2	NA	TRBJ2-3	CASSRSGVTDTQYF	TGTGCCAGCAGCCGTAGCGGGGTCACAGATACGCAGTATTTT
NA	TRBV7-3	few	TRBJ2-7	CASSLMAGYEQYF	TGTGCCAGCAGCTTAATGGCAGGCTACGAGCAGTACTTC
NA	TRBV11-3	NA	TRBJ2-3	CASSTGYTDTQYF	TGTGCCAGCAGCACAGGGTACACAGATACGCAGTATTTT